Listed below are T cell receptor beta chains from one sample, sequenced in a study of cytomegalovirus exposure and HLA in healthy donors. Using immunoSEQ multiplex PCR, the repertoire was profiled, and TCRdb retains in-frame clones only, with some absent. The table records hundreds of thousands of clones, roughly 87% of them present only once. Sequenced material: PBMCs. Source of these receptors: a man aged 18-30 years in good health and CMV-seropositive. The CDR3 runs from the conserved cysteine through the conserved F or W. Each record gives: clone size, J gene, D gene, CDR3 length, V gene, CDR3 protein, CDR3 DNA. The D gene is left open where the match is weak. Size is omitted from some rows. Given values are once, few, many or a class for expanded clones.

>-|TRBJ1-5|-|15|TRBV7-9
CASSHLGQSNQPQHF
TGTGCCAGCAGCCACCTCGGCCAAAGCAATCAGCCCCAGCATTTT
>once|TRBJ2-5|-|16|TRBV7-8
CASSSVRDPNQETQYF
TGTGCCAGCAGCTCTGTAAGAGACCCCAACCAAGAGACCCAGTACTTC
>-|TRBJ1-5|-|17|TRBV5-1
CASSLEPTDYSNQPQHF
TGCGCCAGCAGCTTGGAGCCGACAGATTATAGCAATCAGCCCCAGCATTTT
>-|TRBJ2-3|TRBD1|14|TRBV27
CASSLQGADDTQYF
TGTGCCAGCAGTTTACAGGGGGCCGATGATACGCAGTATTTT
>-|TRBJ2-1|-|14|TRBV6-5
CASSSQRGSALPFF
TGTGCCAGCAGTTCCCAAAGGGGTAGCGCGCTCCCCTTCTTC
>-|TRBJ2-3|-|12|TRBV7-9
CASRGVTDTQYF
TGTGCCAGCAGAGGGGTAACAGATACGCAGTATTTT
>-|TRBJ1-2|-|15|TRBV11-2
CASSLVGFGNYGYTF
TGTGCCAGCAGCTTAGTAGGGTTCGGTAACTATGGCTACACCTTC
>-|TRBJ2-7|TRBD1|16|TRBV27
CASSALQGATTYEQYF
TGTGCCAGCAGTGCACTCCAGGGGGCTACTACCTACGAGCAGTACTTC
>-|TRBJ1-3|-|14|TRBV7-6
CASSLGRAGNTIYF
TGTGCCAGCAGCTTAGGCAGGGCCGGAAACACCATATATTTT
>once|TRBJ1-2|-|13|TRBV28
CGVGYNENYGYTF
TGTGGTGTAGGGTACAATGAGAACTATGGCTACACCTTC
>-|TRBJ1-1|-|14|TRBV7-9
CASSLAGGPDEAFF
TGTGCCAGCAGCTTAGCGGGGGGGCCGGATGAAGCTTTCTTT
>-|TRBJ1-2|-|9|TRBV29-1
CSVGVPSTF
TGCAGCGTTGGGGTCCCCTCCACCTTC
>-|TRBJ2-5|TRBD2|13|TRBV27
CASSLIAGETQYF
TGTGCCAGCAGTTTGATAGCGGGGGAGACCCAGTACTTC
>-|TRBJ2-3|-|16|TRBV19
CASSWARGTSTDTQYF
TGTGCCAGTAGTTGGGCCCGGGGTACTAGCACAGATACGCAGTATTTT
>-|TRBJ2-7|-|14|TRBV7-9
CASSLDFGGYEQYF
TGTGCCAGCAGCTTAGACTTTGGAGGGTACGAGCAGTACTTC
>-|TRBJ1-3|-|15|TRBV4-2
CASSQGQSSGNTIYF
TGTGCCAGCAGCCAAGGTCAGTCCTCTGGAAACACCATATATTTT
>-|TRBJ1-1|TRBD1|15|TRBV27
CASTWSPGGFGEAFF
TGTGCCAGCACTTGGAGCCCAGGGGGCTTCGGTGAAGCTTTCTTT
>-|TRBJ2-7|-|12|TRBV5-1
CASSTGYYEQYF
TGCGCCAGCAGTACGGGGTACTACGAGCAGTACTTC
>-|TRBJ2-1|-|13|TRBV6-4
CASSDWVENEQFF
TGTGCCAGCAGTGACTGGGTGGAAAATGAGCAGTTCTTC
>-|TRBJ1-3|-|14|TRBV29-1
CSVEQGFSGNTIYF
TGCAGCGTTGAGCAGGGATTCTCTGGAAACACCATATATTTT
>-|TRBJ2-7|TRBD2|16|TRBV9
CASSPAGLAGAGEQYF
TGTGCCAGCAGCCCGGCGGGACTAGCGGGAGCTGGCGAGCAGTACTTC
>-|TRBJ2-7|TRBD1|17|TRBV5-1
CASSSGASGTGTVVQYF
TGCGCCAGCAGCTCGGGGGCTTCCGGGACAGGAACCGTCGTGCAGTACTTC
>-|TRBJ2-7|TRBD1|15|TRBV19
CASSDPGQGKYEQYF
TGTGCCAGTAGTGACCCGGGACAGGGCAAATACGAGCAGTACTTC
>-|TRBJ2-5|TRBD1|18|TRBV29-1
CSRSPGERGLREQETQYF
TGCAGCCGAAGCCCCGGTGAGAGGGGGCTTAGGGAACAAGAGACCCAGTACTTC
>-|TRBJ1-2|-|15|TRBV6-1
CASSSQDSYLYGYTF
TGTGCCAGCAGTTCCCAGGACAGCTACCTCTATGGCTACACCTTC
>many|TRBJ2-2|TRBD2|17|TRBV2
CASSEGGLAGNTGELFF
TGTGCCAGCAGTGAAGGTGGACTAGCGGGGAACACCGGGGAGCTGTTTTTT
>-|TRBJ2-7|-|13|TRBV5-1
CASSQGGSREQYF
TGCGCCAGCAGCCAGGGGGGTAGTCGCGAGCAGTACTTC
>-|TRBJ2-1|-|15|TRBV11-2
CASSRDLAGPSEQFF
TGTGCCAGCAGCCGTGACCTGGCAGGGCCTAGTGAGCAGTTCTTC
>-|TRBJ1-2|-|13|TRBV6-5
CASSAGTSYGYTF
TGTGCCAGCAGTGCCGGGACAAGCTATGGCTACACCTTC
>-|TRBJ2-7|TRBD1|15|TRBV4-1
CASSSGQGRSYEQYF
TGCGCCAGCAGTTCTGGACAGGGGAGATCCTACGAGCAGTACTTC
>-|TRBJ1-5|TRBD1|16|TRBV6-4
CAIRGTGSFATQPQHF
TGTGCCATACGCGGGACAGGGAGCTTCGCAACTCAGCCCCAGCATTTT
>-|TRBJ2-7|-|11|TRBV7-9
CASSILYEQYF
TGTGCCAGCAGCATTTTGTACGAGCAGTACTTC
>-|TRBJ2-3|TRBD1|15|TRBV27
CASSFRQGDTDTQYF
TGTGCCAGCAGTTTCCGACAGGGAGACACAGATACGCAGTATTTT
>-|TRBJ1-1|-|13|TRBV6-1
CASRNNRDTEAFF
TGTGCCAGCAGGAATAACAGGGACACTGAAGCTTTCTTT
>-|TRBJ1-1|-|13|TRBV6-5
CASTYRMNTEAFF
TGTGCCAGCACTTACCGTATGAACACTGAAGCTTTCTTT
>-|TRBJ2-3|-|14|TRBV29-1
CSGVENARTDTQYF
TGCAGCGGGGTCGAAAACGCACGCACAGATACGCAGTATTTT
>-|TRBJ1-3|-|15|TRBV2
CASSEVRGLGNTIYF
TGTGCCAGCAGTGAAGTTCGGGGGTTGGGAAACACCATATATTTT
>-|TRBJ2-2|-|18|TRBV25-1
CASSDSRGGGTNTGELFF
TGTGCCAGCAGTGACAGCAGGGGTGGGGGAACGAACACCGGGGAGCTGTTTTTT
>-|TRBJ1-2|TRBD1|16|TRBV5-4
CASSSGKRTGEAGYTF
TGTGCCAGCAGCTCCGGGAAACGGACAGGGGAGGCTGGCTACACCTTC
>-|TRBJ1-4|TRBD1|12|TRBV28
CATTTGGEKLFF
TGTGCCACCACGACAGGGGGCGAAAAACTGTTTTTT
>-|TRBJ2-3|-|15|TRBV27
CASSLSFRPADVQYF
TGTGCCAGCAGTTTATCTTTCCGCCCCGCAGATGTGCAGTATTTT
>-|TRBJ2-3|TRBD2|16|TRBV4-1
CASSQVSGRAMDTQYF
TGCGCCAGCAGCCAAGTCAGCGGGAGGGCGATGGATACGCAGTATTTT
>-|TRBJ1-2|TRBD1|16|TRBV15
CATSRGHPGQSYGYTF
TGTGCCACCAGCAGAGGGCATCCGGGACAGAGCTATGGCTACACCTTC
>once|TRBJ1-2|-|15|TRBV6-1
CASSVSRGTNYGYTF
TGTGCCAGCAGCGTCAGCCGTGGGACAAACTATGGCTACACCTTC
>-|TRBJ2-2|-|15|TRBV5-1
CASSLVLGDSGELFF
TGCGCCAGCAGCTTGGTTCTTGGGGATTCCGGGGAGCTGTTTTTT
>-|TRBJ2-7|-|15|TRBV6-1
CASSGGDRSFLEQYF
TGTGCCAGCAGCGGGGGGGACAGGAGTTTTCTCGAGCAGTACTTC
>-|TRBJ2-1|TRBD2|15|TRBV11-1
CASSRPGLVDNEQFF
TGTGCCAGCAGCCGCCCGGGACTAGTCGACAATGAGCAGTTCTTC
>-|TRBJ2-7|-|16|TRBV5-8
CASSLASGGGLSEQYF
TGTGCCAGCAGCTTGGCGTCAGGAGGGGGACTTAGTGAGCAGTACTTC
>-|TRBJ2-7|-|13|TRBV28
CASSFAGPYEQYF
TGTGCCAGCAGTTTCGCAGGGCCCTACGAGCAGTACTTC
>once|TRBJ1-1|TRBD1|13|TRBV29-1
CRVGTAMNTEAFF
TGCAGGGTTGGGACAGCCATGAACACTGAAGCTTTCTTT